The 27 T cell receptor beta chains below were found in one sample sequenced in a study of neurological immune-mediated disorders. TCRdb analysed the 5' RACE reads with MiXCR anew, one entry per CDR3 protein. Found here are 100,000 or so distinct CDR3 sequences, around 3.4% of them singletons; the top ten hold 5% to 6.5%. The sequencing sample was made of PBMCs. The source is a woman aged 18 to 35 with multiple sclerosis.

This clonotype was detected many times. Germline is not matched at one junction end, which may reflect a read error. The chain has TRBV6-5 and TRBJ2-7; 9 nucleotides align to TRBD1. The CDR3 totals 15 residues. Germline CDR1 MNHEY, CDR2 SVGAGI. CDR3 amino acids: CASNYRDRAPYEQYF. The CDR3 bases are TGTGCCAGCAATTACCGGGACAGGGCCCCCTACGAGCAGTACTTC.

This clonotype was recorded many times. This chain joins TRBV6-5 and TRBJ2-7; the match to TRBD2 covers 7 bases. This CDR3 spans 16 amino acids. Germline V gene data show CDR1 as MNHEY and CDR2 as SVGAGI. The V and J ends lost 0 bases and 1 base, in that order; junction bases with no gene match: 6. CDR3 loop: CASSYSGGGLSYEQYF. Written as DNA, the CDR3 is TGTGCCAGCAGTTACTCGGGCGGGGGACTTTCCTACGAGCAGTACTTC.

This clonotype was seen many times. This rearrangement joins TRBV6-1 to TRBJ2-1; TRBD2 matches 7 bases. CDR3 length: 15 amino acids. The J segment lost 4 bases and the V segment lost 2 bases, leaving 5 bases of the junction unmatched. Germline V lookup: CDR1 MNHNS, CDR2 SASEGT. DNA for the CDR3: TGTGCCAGCAGTGAATGGGGGGGGACTTACAATGAGCAGTTCTTC. Translation gives CASSEWGGTYNEQFF.

The V call is TRBV11-2, the J call TRBJ2-3; 10 bases align to TRBD2. The CDR3 covers 20 residues. After removal of 5 bases from V and 2 bases from J, the junction contained 19 bases not matched to a gene. Per the germline V gene, CDR1 is SGHAT and CDR2 is FQNNGV. CDR3 sequence: CASSRSPEAGGLMFTDTQYF. Here the CDR3 DNA reads TGTGCCAGCAGCCGGAGCCCCGAAGCGGGGGGGCTTATGTTCACAGATACGCAGTATTTT.

The sample holds many counts of this clonotype. This chain uses TRBV6-1 with TRBJ1-3; D possibly corresponds to TRBD1 (5 bases). Germline CDR1 is MNHNS and CDR2 is SASEGT. The CDR3 loop spans 17 amino acids. Trimming took off 2 bases at V and 2 bases at J, with 16 bases between the two ends. The CDR3, as DNA: TGTGCCAGCAGTGAATTCAGCAGGCCGGGACCTGGAAACACCATATATTTT. Amino acid sequence: CASSEFSRPGPGNTIYF.

This clonotype was seen at least ten times. The rearrangement joins TRBV29-1 to TRBJ2-3, with D perhaps matching TRBD2 (5 bases). CDR1 is SQVTM and CDR2 is ANQGSEA in the germline V gene. The CDR3 contains 12 residues. The V gene lost 3 bases and the J gene lost 2 bases, with 6 bases spanning the gap. CDR3 bases: TGCAGCGTTGAGGACTTCACAGATACGCAGTATTTT. It codes for CSVEDFTDTQYF.

This clonotype was seen at least ten times. For the CDR3, the DNA is TGCAGTGCTAGAGATTTTACGGGGATAGGTGGCACTGAAGCTTTCTTT. Protein: CSARDFTGIGGTEAFF. V and J are TRBV20-1 and TRBJ1-1; D call uncertain. CDR3 size: 16 residues. Deletions cut 0 bases from V and 4 bases from J, with 18 bases between. CDR1 is DFQATT and CDR2 is SNEGSKA in the germline V gene (reference sequence).

As regards this clonotype: This may arise from a read error, as a much more abundant clone is one base away. This chain connects TRBV7-9 to TRBJ1-4; D possibly corresponds to TRBD1 (5 bases). V was shortened by 5 bases and J by 5 bases, with 9 bases between the two germline ends. Germline V lookup: CDR1 SEHNR, CDR2 FQNEAQ (reference sequence). The CDR3 runs 13 residues. The CDR3 sequence: CASSPRGNEKLFF. The CDR3 region has the DNA TGTGCCAGCAGCCCACGGGGGAATGAAAAACTGTTTTTT.

Ten or more counts support this clonotype. The V and J genes are TRBV2 and TRBJ2-2; TRBD1 matches 8 bases. V lost 5 bases, J lost 6 bases, and 2 bases stayed unmatched. Germline values: CDR1 SNHLY, CDR2 FYNNEI. There are 13 residues in the CDR3. The CDR3 sequence: CASSQQGAGELFF. CDR3 bases: TGTGCCAGCAGTCAACAGGGGGCCGGGGAGCTGTTTTTT.

This clonotype has ten or more counts. This CDR3 is CSASLRETQYF. The CDR3 bases are TGCAGTGCTAGCTTGAGGGAGACCCAGTACTTC. The chain employs TRBV20-1 and TRBJ2-5, with D unclear. This CDR3 is built from 11 residues. Per the germline V gene, CDR1 is DFQATT and CDR2 is SNEGSKA (reference sequence). V was pared by 3 bases and J by 5 bases, with 7 bases between.

A remark on this clonotype: An end of the junction differs from the germline gene, which may be a read error. This chain uses TRBV5-1 with TRBJ1-4; TRBD1 is a possible D gene (5 bases). The CDR3 extends over 13 amino acids. CDR1 is SGHRS, CDR2 YFSETQ, per germline. The CDR3 loop is CASRDSNNGKLFF. The CDR3, as DNA: TGCGCCAGCAGAGACAGTAATAATGGAAAACTGTTTTTT.

In its sample, this clonotype was seen a few times. The chain combines TRBV5-5 with TRBJ2-7; the match to TRBD1 covers 7 bases. The CDR3 is 15 amino acids. Germline V gene sequence: CDR1 SGHKS, CDR2 YYEKEE (reference sequence). With 1 base clipped from V and 2 bases from J, the junction kept 6 bases outside the gene matches. DNA for the CDR3: TGTGCCAGCAGCTTGACTCGACAGGGACCCTACGAGCAGTACTTC. Protein: CASSLTRQGPYEQYF. The whole variable domain, filled in from reference TRBV5-5 and TRBJ2-7, reads DAGVTQSPTHLIKTRGQQVTLRCSPISGHKSVSWYQQVLGQGPQFIFQYYEKEERGRGNFPDRFSARQFPNYSSELNVNALLLGDSALYLCASSLTRQGPYEQYFGPGTRLTVT.

For this clonotype: It may be a read error: a sequence one base away is much more abundant. V gene TRBV4-1 combines with J gene TRBJ1-4; tentative D call: TRBD1 (5 bases). The length of the CDR3 is 15 residues. CDR1 is MGHRA and CDR2 is YSYEKL in the germline V gene. CDR3 nucleotide sequence: TGCGCCAGCAGCCAAAGAGGACAACCATCTGAAACACTGTTTTTT. Translating gives CASSQRGQPSETLFF.

This clonotype showed up many times. This rearrangement joins TRBV5-1 to TRBJ1-1; weak D call: TRBD1 (5 bases). The length of the CDR3 is 14 residues. Trimming stripped 6 bases from V and 1 base from J, with 13 bases between. Germline V gives CDR1 SGHRS, CDR2 YFSETQ. The DNA of the CDR3 is TGCGCCAGCACCCGATATCAGGGGAACACTGAAGCTTTCTTT. This encodes CASTRYQGNTEAFF. Filled out from reference TRBV5-1 and TRBJ1-1, the complete variable domain reads KAGVTQTPRYLIKTRGQQVTLSCSPISGHRSVSWYQQTPGQGLQFLFEYFSETQRNKGNFPGRFSGRQFSNSRSEMNVSTLELGDSALYLCASTRYQGNTEAFFGQGTRLTVV.

This clonotype has at least ten counts. The V call is TRBV12-3 or TRBV12-4, the J call TRBJ2-1; 13 bases fit TRBD2. V dropped 6 bases and J dropped 10; count of bases not matched to a gene: 3. The CDR3 is 13 residues long. DNA of the CDR3: TGTGCCAGCAGCCCGACTAGCGGGAGGGAGCAGTTCTTC. It codes for CASSPTSGREQFF.

This clonotype occurred many times. This chain connects TRBV6-6 to TRBJ2-3, with D possibly being TRBD1 (6 bases). V lost 4 bases and J 4 bases, leaving 15 bases between the germline ends. Germline V gives CDR1 MNHNY, CDR2 SVGAGI (reference sequence). This CDR3 is built from 15 residues. The CDR3 DNA is TGTGCCAGCAGTTCAGAGGGGGTAATCGCAGATACGCAGTATTTT. Translation gives CASSSEGVIADTQYF.

This clonotype was seen repeatedly, ten times or more. The rearrangement uses TRBV5-1 and TRBJ2-3; D unresolved. V lost 0 bases and J lost 2, with 7 bases in between. Per germline, CDR1 SGHRS and CDR2 YFSETQ. The CDR3 is 14 residues long. CDR3 nucleotide sequence: TGCGCCAGCAGCTTGGTGCCGAACACAGATACGCAGTATTTT. It yields the protein CASSLVPNTDTQYF.

This clonotype was detected ten times or more. The chain is built from TRBV5-1 and TRBJ1-2; possibly TRBD1 for D (5 bases). Germline V lookup: CDR1 SGHRS, CDR2 YFSETQ. CDR3 size: 15 residues. V dropped 4 bases and J dropped 6 bases, with 19 bases sitting between them. Here the CDR3 reads CASSIFRDVFDGYTF. Written as DNA, the CDR3 is TGCGCCAGCAGCATTTTCCGGGACGTTTTCGATGGCTACACCTTC.

This clonotype has a count of ten or more. The chain employs TRBV6-5 and TRBJ1-5, with D unresolved. Germline V CDR1 and CDR2: MNHEY, SVGAGI. Trimming cost V 11 bases and J 9 bases, with 23 bases left between them. The CDR3 spans 14 residues. The CDR3 DNA follows: TGTGCCTCCTCGAGGGAAGGCCTATGGGGGCCCCAGCATTTT. Amino acids: CASSREGLWGPQHF.

There are many counts of this clonotype. V gene TRBV3-1 combines with J gene TRBJ2-7; D possibly corresponds to TRBD1 (6 bases). CDR3 length: 15 amino acids. Germline V CDR1 and CDR2: LGHDT, YNNKEL (reference sequence). Trimming took off 0 bases at V and 3 bases at J, with 12 bases between the two ends. The DNA for the CDR3 is TGTGCCAGCAGCCAAGATCTTGGGGGCGGCTACGAGCAGTACTTC. Its translation: CASSQDLGGGYEQYF.

This chain connects TRBV3-1 to TRBJ1-1, with no clear D. Germline CDR1 and CDR2: LGHDT and YNNKEL (reference sequence). The CDR3 has 15 residues. V lost 0 bases and J 2 bases, leaving 10 bases between the germline ends. In nucleotides, the CDR3 is TGTGCCAGCAGCCAAGATGGTGTGGCCAACACTGAAGCTTTCTTT. Its translation: CASSQDGVANTEAFF.

This clonotype was counted many times. The CDR3: CASKGDSTNTGELFF. The CDR3 nucleotides read TGCGCCAGCAAGGGAGACTCAACGAACACCGGGGAGCTGTTTTTT. This rearrangement joins TRBV5-1 to TRBJ2-2; perhaps TRBD2 as D (5 bases). Germline loops: CDR1 SGHRS, CDR2 YFSETQ. Trimming took 6 bases from V and 0 from J, leaving 12 bases between them. The CDR3 is made up of 15 amino acids.

This clonotype was seen many times. The chain carries TRBV7-2 and TRBJ2-7; 9 positions agree with TRBD1. The V and J ends lost 5 bases and 3 bases, in that order; junction bases with no gene match: 8. The germline V gene encodes CDR1 SGHTA and CDR2 FQGNSA. The CDR3 sequence is 15 residues long. CDR3 residues: CASSGRTGEGYEQYF. The CDR3 DNA sequence: TGTGCCAGCAGCGGAAGGACAGGGGAAGGCTACGAGCAGTACTTC.

This clonotype was seen ten or more times. This chain joins TRBV12-3 or TRBV12-4 and TRBJ1-4; a possible D gene is TRBD1 (5 bases). Trimming removed 6 bases at V and 7 bases at J, with 15 bases between. The length of the CDR3 is 14 residues. For the CDR3, the DNA is TGTGCCAGCAGCCGTCGGGGGGATCGTGAAAAACTGTTTTTT. Translating gives CASSRRGDREKLFF.

This clonotype occurred a few times. The chain recombines TRBV5-1 with TRBJ2-1, with 7 bases fitting TRBD2. The CDR3 totals 20 residues. Trimming took 4 bases from V and 4 from J; bases not matched to a gene: 23. Germline CDR1 and CDR2: SGHRS and YFSETQ. Written as DNA, the CDR3 is TGCGCCAGCAGCCTCCAAACACTGAGGCTCGCGGGAGTATCGTACAATGAGCAGTTCTTC. The encoded protein is CASSLQTLRLAGVSYNEQFF.

The sample holds many counts of this clonotype. The gene calls are TRBV5-1 and TRBJ1-1; 7 positions match TRBD1. After removal of 4 bases from V and 7 bases from J, the junction contained 10 bases not matched to a gene. This CDR3 spans 14 amino acids. The V gene's germline CDR1 is SGHRS and CDR2 YFSETQ. CDR3 DNA: TGCGCCAGCAGCACTCCCGGGACAGACTTTGAAGCTTTCTTT. Protein: CASSTPGTDFEAFF.

This clonotype was seen at least ten times. The chain carries TRBV12-3 or TRBV12-4 and TRBJ2-7; D may be TRBD1 (6 bases). The CDR3 has 12 residues. V was trimmed by 7 bases and J by 3 bases, leaving 10 bases between them. For the CDR3, the DNA is TGTGCCAGCACCACGGACAGCTACGAGCAGTACTTC. Translating gives CASTTDSYEQYF.